This paragraph covers one T cell receptor beta chain sequence. A multiplex PCR was run with 60 Vbeta primers and 13 Jbeta primers. Only in-frame clones appear in the TCRdb table, and some are missing; sequencing was by immunoSEQ multiplex PCR. The sample lists fewer than 85,000 clones, roughly 70% seen once, with over 10% in the top ten. These data belong to a study of cytomegalovirus exposure and HLA in healthy donors. Sequenced material: PBMCs. The receptor was derived from a woman in her 40s in good health and CMV-seropositive.

The chain's CDR3 is CASSPTGEETQYF. In nucleotides, the CDR3 is TGTGCCAGCTCACCGACAGGGGAGGAGACCCAGTACTTC. The chain is built from TRBV18 and TRBJ2-5; 8 bases match TRBD1. The J segment lost 5 bases and the V segment lost 3 bases, leaving 2 bases of the junction unmatched. CDR1 and CDR2 from the germline V gene are KGHSH and LQKENI. The CDR3 has 13 amino acids.